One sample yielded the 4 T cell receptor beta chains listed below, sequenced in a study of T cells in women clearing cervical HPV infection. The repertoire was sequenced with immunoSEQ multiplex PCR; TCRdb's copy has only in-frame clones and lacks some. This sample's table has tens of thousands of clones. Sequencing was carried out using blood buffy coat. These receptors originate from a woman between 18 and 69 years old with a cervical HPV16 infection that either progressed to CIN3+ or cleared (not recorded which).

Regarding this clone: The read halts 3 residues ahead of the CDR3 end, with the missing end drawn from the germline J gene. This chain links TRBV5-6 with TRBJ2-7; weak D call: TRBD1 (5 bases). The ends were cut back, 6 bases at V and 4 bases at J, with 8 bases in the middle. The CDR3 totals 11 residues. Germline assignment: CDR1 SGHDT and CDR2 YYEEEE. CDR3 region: CASNQGYEQYF. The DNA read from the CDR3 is TGTGCCAGCAACCAGGGATACGAG.

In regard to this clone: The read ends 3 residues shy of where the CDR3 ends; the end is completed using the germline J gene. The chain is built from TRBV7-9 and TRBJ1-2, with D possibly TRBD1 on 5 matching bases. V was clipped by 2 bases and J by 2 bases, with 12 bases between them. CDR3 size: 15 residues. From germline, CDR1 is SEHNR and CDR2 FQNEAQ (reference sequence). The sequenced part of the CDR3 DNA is TGTGCCAGCAGCTTAACGCCCGACAGAAACTATGGC. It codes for CASSLTPDRNYG. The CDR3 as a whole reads CASSLTPDRNYGYTF. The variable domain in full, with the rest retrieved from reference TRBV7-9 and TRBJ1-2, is DTGVSQNPRHKITKRGQNVTFRCDPISEHNRLYWYRQTLGQGPEFLTYFQNEAQLEKSRLLSDRFSAERPKGSFSTLEIQRTEQGDSAMYLCASSLTPDRNYGYTFGSGTRLTVV.

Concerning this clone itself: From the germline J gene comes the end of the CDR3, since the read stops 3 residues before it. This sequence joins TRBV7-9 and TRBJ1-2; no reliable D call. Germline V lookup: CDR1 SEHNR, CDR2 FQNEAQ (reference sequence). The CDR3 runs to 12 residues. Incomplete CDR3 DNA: TGTGCCAGCACCAACCTAGATTGGGGC. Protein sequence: CASTNLDWG. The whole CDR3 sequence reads CASTNLDWGYTF.

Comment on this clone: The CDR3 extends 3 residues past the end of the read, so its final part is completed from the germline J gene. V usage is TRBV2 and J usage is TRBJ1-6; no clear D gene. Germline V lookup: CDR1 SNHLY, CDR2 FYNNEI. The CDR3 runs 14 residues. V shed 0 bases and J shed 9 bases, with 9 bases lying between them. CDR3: CASSEAGRRSPLHF. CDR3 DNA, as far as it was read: TGTGCCAGCAGTGAAGCAGGGCGTCGTTCACCC.